These 10 T cell receptor beta chains originate from one sample sequenced in a study of a mutant IDH1 vaccine in newly diagnosed glioma. These receptors' targets are unknown. The assay was immunoSEQ multiplex PCR, and TCRdb's table has in-frame clones only and misses some. The sample records 40,000 to 55,000 clones, over 75% being singletons. Described time point: week 5, during vaccination. All doses held 300 ug of mutant IDH1 20-mer peptide, with topical imiquimod. Specimen: PBMCs, collected from a glioma patient whose treatment included an IDH1 peptide vaccine. The receptors were sampled from a man aged 50 to 59 with glioma.

The chain recombines TRBV4-2 with TRBJ2-2; D may be TRBD1 or TRBD2 (5 bases each). Germline lookup yields CDR1 LGHNA and CDR2 YNFKEQ. CDR3 length equals 14 residues. V gave up 1 base and J gave up 3 bases, with 6 bases separating them. In DNA, the CDR3 is TGTGCCAGCAGCCAAGTGGGGGACACCGGGGAGCTGTTTTTT. This sequence encodes CASSQVGDTGELFF.

The rearrangement links TRBV30 to TRBJ2-7; possible D gene TRBD1, 6 bases. The V gene's germline CDR1 is GTSNPN and CDR2 SVGIG (reference sequence). The CDR3 contains 13 residues. V was clipped by 0 bases and J by 6 bases, with 12 bases between them. The CDR3 region has the DNA TGTGCCTGGAGTGTACAGGGTCTCGGCGAGCAGTACTTC. Encoded protein: CAWSVQGLGEQYF.

This chain uses TRBV30 with TRBJ2-7; D is unresolved. Trimming removed 2 bases at V and 3 bases at J, with 11 bases between. The CDR3 is made up of 13 amino acids. Germline-derived CDR1 and CDR2 are GTSNPN and SVGIG (reference sequence). CDR3: CAWSKGRFYEQYF. As DNA, the CDR3 is TGTGCCTGGAGTAAAGGACGGTTCTACGAGCAGTACTTC.

This chain uses TRBV6-5 with TRBJ1-2, with a tentative D call TRBD1 (5 bases). The CDR3 runs 15 residues. The germline V gene has CDR1 MNHEY and CDR2 SVGAGI. V lost 0 bases and J lost 2, with 10 bases in between. The chain's CDR3 is CASSYSARQNYGYTF. DNA of the CDR3: TGTGCCAGCAGTTACTCGGCCCGACAGAACTATGGCTACACCTTC.

This sequence joins TRBV19 and TRBJ1-2; 9 bases are a match to TRBD1. With 5 bases clipped from V and 6 bases from J, the junction kept 4 bases outside the gene matches. The CDR3 covers 13 residues. CDR1 LNHDA and CDR2 SQIVND come from the germline V gene (reference sequence). DNA of the CDR3: TGTGCCAGTAGTGTCACAGGGGGCAATGGCTACACCTTC. It specifies CASSVTGGNGYTF.

With regard to this clone: Other DNA sequences in the sample encode the same CDR3. The V gene is TRBV6-1, the J gene TRBJ1-3; 7 bases fit TRBD1. CDR1 is MNHNS and CDR2 is SASEGT in the germline V gene. This CDR3 has 14 residues. The V gene end was trimmed by 3 bases and the J gene end by 4 bases; junction bases not matched to a gene: 3. The CDR3: CASSDDRAGNTIYF. The CDR3 nucleotides are TGTGCCAGCAGTGACGACAGGGCGGGAAACACCATATATTTT.

The J gene is TRBJ1-2, the V gene TRBV5-4; perhaps TRBD1 as D (6 bases). Trimming took off 4 bases at V and 7 bases at J, with 20 bases between the two ends. CDR3 length equals 15 residues. The germline V gene has CDR1 SGHNT and CDR2 YYREEE (reference sequence). For the CDR3, the DNA is TGTGCCAGCAGCATAAAAGGACAGTTAGTAGCTGGCTACACCTTC. It encodes CASSIKGQLVAGYTF. The variable domain in full, completed from reference TRBV5-4 and TRBJ1-2, reads ETGVTQSPTHLIKTRGQQVTLRCSSQSGHNTVSWYQQALGQGPQFIFQYYREEENGRGNFPPRFSGLQFPNYSSELNVNALELDDSALYLCASSIKGQLVAGYTFGSGTRLTVV.

The chain recombines TRBV2 with TRBJ1-5; D remains unclear. The length of the CDR3 is 14 residues. CDR1 is SNHLY, CDR2 FYNNEI, per germline. Trimming took off 4 bases at V and 4 bases at J, with 11 bases between the two ends. CDR3 DNA: TGTGCCAGCAGTGGACTCGGCGGTAATCAGCCCCAGCATTTT. Translation: CASSGLGGNQPQHF.

V usage is TRBV7-2 and J usage is TRBJ2-3, with a possible D match to TRBD1 (5 bases). The CDR3 loop spans 15 amino acids. Germline assignment: CDR1 SGHTA and CDR2 FQGNSA. Between the trimmed V and J ends, which lost 2 bases and 1 base, there was a span of 10 bases. CDR3 amino acids: CASSLRGRGTDTQYF. DNA of the CDR3: TGTGCCAGCAGCTTAAGGGGCAGGGGCACAGATACGCAGTATTTT. The full variable domain, completed using reference TRBV7-2 and TRBJ2-3, is GAGVSQSPSNKVTEKGKDVELRCDPISGHTALYWYRQSLGQGLEFLIYFQGNSAPDKSGLPSDRFSAERTGGSVSTLTIQRTQQEDSAVYLCASSLRGRGTDTQYFGPGTRLTVL.

V usage is TRBV6-1 and J usage is TRBJ1-5; TRBD1 agrees at 8 bases. Per germline, CDR1 MNHNS and CDR2 SASEGT. V shed 4 bases and J 4 bases; nucleotides not matched to a gene: 3. This CDR3 is 14 amino acids long. This chain's CDR3 is CASSGQGPNQPQHF. The CDR3 coding sequence is TGTGCCAGCAGTGGACAGGGGCCTAATCAGCCCCAGCATTTT.